These T cell receptor beta chains were read from a single sample in a study of glioma-infiltrating T cells. Each CDR3 protein gets one entry after TCRdb re-called the multiplex PCR reads with MiXCR. The profile covers 150,000 or so distinct CDR3 sequences, with about two fifths appearing a single time and 20% to 25% taken by the ten largest. Sequencing used glioma tissue, nonneoplastic brain tissue, or PBMCs (not recorded which). The source of these receptors is a human donor with low-grade glioma or glioblastoma, undergoing nonglioma brain surgery, or in good health (not recorded which). The CDR3 runs from the conserved cysteine through the conserved F or W. A D gene is named only where the DNA matches it firmly. Clone sizes are given selectively: once, few, many, or a class where the clone is expanded.

>.|TRBD2|TRBV19|TRBJ2-3
TGTGCCAGTAGTATTTCCGGGGGGTTCGCAGATACGCAGTATTTT
CASSISGGFADTQYF
>.|.|TRBV12-3/TRBV12-4|TRBJ1-1
TGTGCCAGCAGACTGATGGGGGCCACTGAAGCTTTCTTT
CASRLMGATEAFF
>few|.|TRBV7-2|TRBJ2-3
TGTGCCAGCAGCCGCAGGGGCGGAGATACGCAGTATTTT
CASSRRGGDTQYF
>.|.|TRBV24-1|TRBJ1-2
TGTGCCACCAGTGATTCGCCTCCGGAGGCTTCGTCTGGCTACACCTTC
CATSDSPPEASSGYTF
>few|.|TRBV7-2|TRBJ2-3
TGTGCCAGCACCGAATCAGGTCTTCTCGGGCGGGCAGATACGCAGTATTTT
CASTESGLLGRADTQYF
>few|.|TRBV15|TRBJ1-2
TGTGCCACCAGCGCTAACCACCAGGGGCAAGGCTACACCTTC
CATSANHQGQGYTF
>few|.|TRBV2|TRBJ1-5
TGTGCCAGCAGTGAAGCGGAGGGGGGCGTGGAGCATTTT
CASSEAEGGVEHF
>few|.|TRBV6-1|TRBJ1-5
TGTGCCAGCAGTAGCTTTGGGACAAATCAGCCCCAGCATTTT
CASSSFGTNQPQHF
>few|.|TRBV6-1|TRBJ2-5
TGTGCCAGCACTTCAGACAGCCAAGAGACCCAGTACTTC
CASTSDSQETQYF
>many|TRBD2|TRBV4-3|TRBJ2-3
TGCGCCAGCAGCCAAGGCGGGGGGGCTCAGTATTTT
CASSQGGGAQYF